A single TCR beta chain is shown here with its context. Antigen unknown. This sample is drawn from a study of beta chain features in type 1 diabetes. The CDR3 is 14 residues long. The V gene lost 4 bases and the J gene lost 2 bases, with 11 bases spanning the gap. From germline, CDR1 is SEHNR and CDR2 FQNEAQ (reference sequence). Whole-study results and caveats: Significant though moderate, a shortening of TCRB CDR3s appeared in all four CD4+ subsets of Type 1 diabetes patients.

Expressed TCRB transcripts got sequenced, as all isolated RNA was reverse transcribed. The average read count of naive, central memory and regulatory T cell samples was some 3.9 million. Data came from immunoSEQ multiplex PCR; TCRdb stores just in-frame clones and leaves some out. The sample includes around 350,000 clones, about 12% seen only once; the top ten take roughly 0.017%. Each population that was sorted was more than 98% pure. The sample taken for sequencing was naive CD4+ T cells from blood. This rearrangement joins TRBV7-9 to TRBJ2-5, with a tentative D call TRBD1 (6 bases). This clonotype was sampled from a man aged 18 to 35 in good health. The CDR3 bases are TGTGCCAGCAGCTCAATAGGACAGCAAGAGACCCAGTACTTC. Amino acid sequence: CASSSIGQQETQYF.